This T cell receptor beta chain was identified during a study of T cells in Graves' hyperthyroidism and ophthalmopathy. Study outcomes and limitations: The majority of expanded thyroid clonotypes above 0.001 also appeared in blood.

Germline V gene lookup returns CDR1 KGHDR and CDR2 SFDVKD. Trimming took off 6 bases at V and 3 bases at J, with 10 bases between the two ends. The CDR3 has 14 residues. TCR beta CDR3 sequences were amplified from RNA transcripts. Using the HTBI primer set, a first-round RT-PCR was run on the TCR CDR3. One entry per CDR3 protein results from TCRdb running MiXCR on the multiplex PCR reads. The sample lists just over 550,000 distinct CDR3 sequences, around 42% occurring once. Patients were aged 18 to 65, had disease duration under 2 months, and had newly diagnosed hyperthyroidism. In the case of this clonotype: What it recognizes is unknown.

The chain combines TRBV24-1 with TRBJ2-2; D remains ambiguous. This receptor was identified in a young woman with Graves' hyperthyroidism. Material: peripheral blood or thyroid tissue (not recorded which). In nucleotides, the CDR3 is TGTGCCACCAGTTATGGTGGGGACACCGGGGAGCTGTTTTTT. As protein: CATSYGGDTGELFF.